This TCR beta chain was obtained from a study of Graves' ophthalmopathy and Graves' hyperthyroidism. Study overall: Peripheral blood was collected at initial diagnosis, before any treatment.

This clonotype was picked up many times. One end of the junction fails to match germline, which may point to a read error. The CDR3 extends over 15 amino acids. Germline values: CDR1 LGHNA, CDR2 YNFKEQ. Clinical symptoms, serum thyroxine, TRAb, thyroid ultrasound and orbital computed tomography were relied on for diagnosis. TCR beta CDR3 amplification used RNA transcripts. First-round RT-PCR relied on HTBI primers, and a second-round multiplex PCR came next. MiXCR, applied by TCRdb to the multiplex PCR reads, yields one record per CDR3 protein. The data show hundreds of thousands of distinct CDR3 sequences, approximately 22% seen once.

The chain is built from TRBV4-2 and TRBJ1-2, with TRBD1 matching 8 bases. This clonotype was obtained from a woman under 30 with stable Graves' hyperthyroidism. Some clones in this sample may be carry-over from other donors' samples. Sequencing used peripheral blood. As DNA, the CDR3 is TGTGCCAGCAGTCAAGAGGCAGGGGGCAGGTATGGCTACACCTTC. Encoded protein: CASSQEAGGRYGYTF.